Shown below are 5 T cell receptor beta chains from a single sample sequenced in a study of graft-versus-host responses after intestinal transplantation. Sequencing was performed with immunoSEQ multiplex PCR; in TCRdb, only in-frame clones are kept and a portion is missing. This repertoire shows tens of thousands of clones, 85% to 95% found once; its top ten account for about 6.3%. Their antigens are not known. The sample was unstimulated CD8+ T cells sorted from spleen or lymph node cells, taken before intestinal transplant. The receptors originated from a human donor who received an intestinal transplant.

This rearrangement joins TRBV18 to TRBJ2-3, with no clear D. V lost 8 bases and J 2 bases, leaving 5 bases between the germline ends. The germline V gene encodes CDR1 KGHSH and CDR2 LQKENI. The CDR3 has 11 amino acids. The CDR3 DNA sequence: TGTGCCAGCCTGGACACAGATACGCAGTATTTT. This translates into CASLDTDTQYF.

This chain links TRBV15 with TRBJ1-2; D is perhaps TRBD1 (5 bases). This CDR3 contains 15 residues. The V gene lost 0 bases and the J gene lost 7 bases, with 15 bases spanning the gap. Germline V gives CDR1 LNHNV, CDR2 YYDKDF (reference sequence). The CDR3 DNA follows: TGTGCCACCAGCAGAGATCGGGGGTTTTGTAGTGGCTACACCTTC. Amino acids: CATSRDRGFCSGYTF.

This clone was recorded only once. The V call is TRBV2, the J call TRBJ2-3; D is possibly TRBD2 (6 bases). The V gene lost 8 bases and the J gene lost 1 base, with 22 bases spanning the gap. Germline loops: CDR1 SNHLY, CDR2 FYNNEI. The CDR3 length is 17 residues. The CDR3 DNA is TGTGCCAGCCTCCACGGAGGGACCGTGGTAGGCACAGATACGCAGTATTTT. Translation: CASLHGGTVVGTDTQYF.

The chain links TRBV2 to TRBJ1-1, with 12 positions matching TRBD1. Germline CDR1 is SNHLY and CDR2 is FYNNEI. The CDR3 contains 15 residues. Trimming took 6 bases from V and 3 from J; bases not matched to a gene: 5. CDR3: CASSRDRGPDTEAFF. The CDR3 bases are TGTGCCAGCAGCCGGGACAGGGGGCCTGACACTGAAGCTTTCTTT.

The genes are TRBV11-2 and TRBJ2-5, with a weak D call TRBD1 (6 bases). Germline CDR1 and CDR2: SGHAT and FQNNGV. This CDR3 is built from 16 residues. V was shortened by 5 bases and J by 2 bases, with 18 bases between the two germline ends. This chain's CDR3 is CASSPAQGRNQETQYF. DNA for the CDR3: TGTGCCAGCAGCCCAGCGCAGGGGCGGAATCAAGAGACCCAGTACTTC.